The following is a T cell receptor beta chain sequence with its context. Antigen: not known. This record belongs to a study of T cells in localized non-small cell lung cancer. Whole-study results and caveats: Longer overall survival accompanied higher blood T cell density. In adjacent lung, a median around 57 of the top 100 tumor clones were found.

Per germline, CDR1 SGHDN and CDR2 FVKESK. The CDR3 loop spans 15 amino acids. V shed 2 bases, J shed 7 bases, and the junction held 6 bases outside the gene matches. The data were produced by immunoSEQ multiplex PCR, yet TCRdb's version contains in-frame clones alone and is incomplete. The sample holds some 1,600 clones, roughly 28% seen once. Lacking atypia, the adjacent lung had been sampled at least 2 cm away from the tumor margin. The source was normal lung tissue next to the tumor, collected before any cancer treatment. The chain combines TRBV14 with TRBJ1-2; 11 bases align to TRBD1. The TCR originated in a man aged 35-69 years with stage I lung adenocarcinoma. DNA of the CDR3: TGTGCCAGCAGCCAAAGGACAGGGGGCTTCTCTGGCTACACCTTC. Protein: CASSQRTGGFSGYTF.